This T cell receptor beta chain was retrieved from a study of cytomegalovirus exposure and HLA in healthy donors. Study-wide results and caveats: DRB1 showed the most TCR associations and HLA-C the fewest in a later analysis, as rates varied by HLA locus. The authors confirmed in vitro that a few CMV-associated chains were specific for CMV antigens.

This clone has a handful of counts. Its antigen is undetermined. CDR1 is MNHNS and CDR2 is SASEGT in the germline V gene. This CDR3 region has 15 residues. Deletions cut 4 bases from V and 0 bases from J, with 13 bases between. Vbeta (60) and Jbeta (13) primers were used in the PCR. As originally analysed: A later analysis counted 80 million or so unique TCR beta chains, about 11 million shared. The repertoire was sequenced with immunoSEQ multiplex PCR; TCRdb's copy has only in-frame clones and lacks some. V, J and clone size reflect that table, while D and trimming were determined from the DNA. There are approximately 110,000 clones in the sample; 65% to 85% occur only once, and approximately 5% lies in the top ten.

This TCR came from a woman in her twenties or thirties in good health and CMV-seropositive. The genes are TRBV6-1 and TRBJ2-7; maybe TRBD2 (6 bases). The material sequenced was PBMCs. The DNA of the CDR3 is TGTGCCAGCAGTGCAAGACTAGGGACCTCCTACGAGCAGTACTTC. Amino acids: CASSARLGTSYEQYF.